This T cell receptor beta chain was captured in a study of beta chain features in type 1 diabetes. Study-level findings and limits: Any HLA type influence on TCRB rearrangement was left unresolved here. Shorter TCRB CDR3s, moderately but significantly so, were found in Type 1 diabetes patients in all four CD4+ subsets. VDJ junctions in type 1 diabetes patients carried more deletions and fewer insertions.

Of note for this clone: The target antigen is unknown.

Reverse transcribing all isolated RNA meant expressed TCRB transcripts were sequenced. Data came from immunoSEQ multiplex PCR; TCRdb stores just in-frame clones and leaves some out. This sample carries 200,000 to 250,000 clones, 25% to 30% of them seen once, and the ten largest clones take about 3.9%. The CDR3 has 16 residues. V was trimmed by 3 bases and J by 2 bases, leaving 13 bases between them. Per the germline V gene, CDR1 is LGHNA and CDR2 is YSLEER. Sample: central memory CD4+ T cells from blood. The chain joins TRBV4-3 to TRBJ2-2, with a weak D call TRBD2 (6 bases). The receptor's source is a man aged 25-45 years in good health. The CDR3 protein is CASSHGGAGNTGELFF. CDR3 in DNA: TGCGCCAGCAGCCATGGAGGGGCGGGAAACACCGGGGAGCTGTTTTTT.